The next 31 T cell receptor beta chains were all read from a single sample in a study of blood T cell repertoires in COVID-19. Only in-frame clones appear in the TCRdb table, and some are missing; sequencing was by immunoSEQ multiplex PCR. The top ten hold around 2.8% of the sample, which has roughly 280,000 clones, 91% seen once. The material sequenced was PBMCs or T cells enriched from blood (not recorded which). The receptors originated from a man aged 35-49 years who had been exposed to COVID-19.

This chain connects TRBV28 to TRBJ1-2; tentative D call: TRBD1 (5 bases). V lost 2 bases, J lost 3 bases, and 10 bases lay in between. Germline lookup yields CDR1 MDHEN and CDR2 SYDVKM. The CDR3 is made up of 14 amino acids. Here the CDR3 DNA reads TGTGCCAGCAGTTTAATGGGAGGGGACTATGGCTACACCTTC. It is translated as CASSLMGGDYGYTF.

This rearrangement joins TRBV7-9 to TRBJ1-2; TRBD1 aligns across 9 bases. CDR1 and CDR2 (germline): SEHNR, FQNEAQ (reference sequence). J gave up 4 bases and V 4 bases, and 7 bases lay outside the gene matches. This CDR3 spans 15 amino acids. The CDR3: CASSWTDRGSYGYTF. The DNA for the CDR3 is TGTGCCAGCAGCTGGACGGACAGGGGATCCTATGGCTACACCTTC.

This clone turned up a few times. V gene TRBV28 combines with J gene TRBJ1-5; the match to TRBD1 covers 7 bases. The J segment lost 5 bases and the V segment lost 5 bases, leaving 9 bases of the junction unmatched. Germline V lookup: CDR1 MDHEN, CDR2 SYDVKM. The CDR3 has 15 residues. CDR3 coding DNA: TGTGCCAGCAGTGGGACGTCACAGGGGTATCAGCCCCAGCATTTT. This sequence encodes CASSGTSQGYQPQHF.

The CDR3 DNA reads as TGTGCCAGTAGTGTTCGACGGGGGAGCGGGAAAGAGACCCAGTACTTC. Protein product: CASSVRRGSGKETQYF. V gene TRBV19 combines with J gene TRBJ2-5; 7 bases align to TRBD2. V was clipped by 5 bases and J by 3 bases; unmatched bases: 12. The CDR3 length is 16 residues. Germline-derived CDR1 and CDR2 are LNHDA and SQIVND (reference sequence). Filled out from reference TRBV19 and TRBJ2-5, the complete variable domain reads DGGITQSPKYLFRKEGQNVTLSCEQNLNHDAMYWYRQDPGQGLRLIYYSQIVNDFQKGDIAEGYSVSREKKESFPLTVTSAQKNPTAFYLCASSVRRGSGKETQYFGPGTRLLVL.

The rearrangement links TRBV5-1 to TRBJ2-3, with TRBD2 matching over 13 bases. The CDR3 sequence is 15 residues long. Germline loops: CDR1 SGHRS, CDR2 YFSETQ. V was clipped by 4 bases and J by 4 bases; unmatched bases: 3. In DNA, the CDR3 is TGCGCCAGCAGCGGAGGACTAGCGGGAGCAGATACGCAGTATTTT. Its translation is CASSGGLAGADTQYF.

The chain has TRBV3-1 (or the pseudogene TRBV3-2) and TRBJ1-5; possibly TRBD1 for D (5 bases). Germline CDR1 reads LGHDT; CDR2 reads YNNKEL (reference sequence). There are 16 residues in the CDR3. V was shortened by 1 base and J by 0 bases, with 10 bases between the two germline ends. CDR3 residues: CASSQGGGYSNQPQHF. The CDR3 bases are TGTGCCAGCAGCCAAGGGGGGGGGTATAGCAATCAGCCCCAGCATTTT.

The genes are TRBV7-9 and TRBJ2-4, with D possibly matching TRBD1 (6 bases). V lost 5 bases, J lost 6 bases, and 11 bases lay in between. CDR1 is SEHNR, CDR2 FQNEAQ, per germline (reference sequence). This CDR3 is built from 13 residues. The CDR3 DNA reads as TGTGCCAGCAGCCCAGGACAGCTAAACATTCAGTACTTC. It specifies CASSPGQLNIQYF. Using reference TRBV7-9 and TRBJ2-4 for the parts outside the CDR3, the full variable domain is DTGVSQNPRHKITKRGQNVTFRCDPISEHNRLYWYRQTLGQGPEFLTYFQNEAQLEKSRLLSDRFSAERPKGSFSTLEIQRTEQGDSAMYLCASSPGQLNIQYFGAGTRLSVL.

The rearrangement joins TRBV29-1 to TRBJ1-2; D ambiguous. This CDR3 spans 12 amino acids. Per the germline V gene, CDR1 is SQVTM and CDR2 is ANQGSEA. The V end lost 3 bases, the J end lost 1 base, and 6 bases lay between the germline ends. The CDR3 nucleotides read TGCAGCGTTGATCGGGGTAACTATGGCTACACCTTC. Protein product: CSVDRGNYGYTF.

The chain carries TRBV5-6 and TRBJ1-6; D might be TRBD1 (5 bases). CDR1 and CDR2 (germline): SGHDT, YYEEEE. V was pared by 3 bases and J by 0 bases, with 13 bases between. The CDR3 contains 17 residues. CDR3 region: CASSSAREGSYNSPLHF. DNA of the CDR3: TGTGCCAGCAGCTCCGCCAGGGAGGGCTCCTATAATTCACCCCTCCACTTT.

This clone was counted only a few times. The rearrangement links TRBV5-1 to TRBJ2-3; 7 nucleotides agree with TRBD1. The germline V gene encodes CDR1 SGHRS and CDR2 YFSETQ. V dropped 0 bases and J dropped 6; count of bases not matched to a gene: 7. The CDR3 runs 15 residues. The CDR3 here is CASSLGDSPGDTQYF. In DNA, the CDR3 is TGCGCCAGCAGCTTGGGGGACAGTCCTGGGGATACGCAGTATTTT.

This clone has just one count. The chain uses TRBV11-2 and TRBJ1-1, with 8 bases lining up with TRBD1. Germline V lookup: CDR1 SGHAT, CDR2 FQNNGV. V gave up 3 bases and J gave up 7 bases; unmatched junction bases: 4. The CDR3 is made up of 13 amino acids. The CDR3 region has the DNA TGTGCCAGCAGCTTGGGACAGGTCCTTGAAGCTTTCTTT. The encoded protein is CASSLGQVLEAFF.

This clone was observed a single time. The chain employs TRBV27 and TRBJ1-1, with D maybe TRBD1 (5 bases). The CDR3 is 17 residues long. Between the trimmed V and J ends, which lost 2 bases and 3 bases, there was a span of 19 bases. In germline, CDR1 is MNHEY, CDR2 SMNVEV (reference sequence). The CDR3 here is CASSLVRAAGLYTEAFF. The CDR3 coding sequence is TGTGCCAGCAGTTTAGTCAGGGCAGCAGGCCTATACACTGAAGCTTTCTTT.

This clone was counted a single time. The rearrangement links TRBV30 to TRBJ1-4; perhaps TRBD1 as D (6 bases). Trimming stripped 4 bases from V and 1 base from J, with 10 bases between. This CDR3 region has 14 residues. Germline CDR1 and CDR2: GTSNPN and SVGIG (reference sequence). The CDR3 protein is CAWTQGRTNEKLFF. The CDR3 region has the DNA TGTGCCTGGACACAGGGTCGAACTAATGAAAAACTGTTTTTT.

The chain is built from TRBV28 and TRBJ2-1, with 9 bases aligning to TRBD2. Trimming at V came to 5 bases and at J to 6 bases, leaving 5 bases not matched to a gene. Per the germline V gene, CDR1 is MDHEN and CDR2 is SYDVKM. The CDR3 totals 14 residues. The CDR3 sequence: CASSALAGVNEQFF. In DNA, the CDR3 is TGTGCCAGCAGTGCTTTAGCGGGAGTCAATGAGCAGTTCTTC.

V gene TRBV10-3 combines with J gene TRBJ2-2, with 12 nucleotides matching TRBD2. The CDR3 is made up of 17 amino acids. V was clipped by 8 bases and J by 5 bases; unmatched bases: 12. Germline CDR1 and CDR2: ENHRY and SYGVKD. CDR3 nucleotide sequence: TGTGCCATCCAGTGGACTAGCGGGGTGTCAGGAACCGGGGAGCTGTTTTTT. This gives the protein CAIQWTSGVSGTGELFF.

The chain uses TRBV19 and TRBJ2-2, with D possibly matching TRBD2 (6 bases). Per germline, CDR1 LNHDA and CDR2 SQIVND (reference sequence). Trimming shortened V by 4 bases and J by 7 bases, and 10 bases separated the two germline ends. There are 13 residues in the CDR3. The CDR3 is CASSNRGNGELFF. The CDR3, as DNA: TGTGCCAGTAGTAATCGGGGGAACGGGGAGCTGTTTTTT. The complete variable domain, with remaining parts taken from reference TRBV19 and TRBJ2-2, reads DGGITQSPKYLFRKEGQNVTLSCEQNLNHDAMYWYRQDPGQGLRLIYYSQIVNDFQKGDIAEGYSVSREKKESFPLTVTSAQKNPTAFYLCASSNRGNGELFFGEGSRLTVL.

V is TRBV6-5 and J is TRBJ2-7; 10 positions match TRBD2. Germline V gene data show CDR1 as MNHEY and CDR2 as SVGAGI. With 6 bases clipped from V and 1 base from J, the junction kept 6 bases outside the gene matches. There are 15 residues in the CDR3. CDR3 in DNA: TGTGCCAGCAGACCGACTAGCGGGCTTTCCTACGAGCAGTACTTC. It translates to CASRPTSGLSYEQYF.

V and J are TRBV29-1 and TRBJ2-1, with 13 bases identical to TRBD2. Germline V gene sequence: CDR1 SQVTM, CDR2 ANQGSEA. The V and J ends lost 6 bases and 6 bases, in that order; junction bases with no gene match: 14. This CDR3 has 17 residues. CDR3 nucleotides: TGCAGCGTGGGTACCGTGGGACTAGCGGGAATAGGCAATGAGCAGTTCTTC. It specifies CSVGTVGLAGIGNEQFF.

The genes are TRBV7-9 and TRBJ2-5; 8 nucleotides line up with TRBD1. The CDR3 length is 14 residues. The germline gives CDR1 SEHNR, CDR2 FQNEAQ (reference sequence). The ends lost 5 bases at V and 1 base at J; junction bases unmatched: 3. CDR3 nucleotide sequence: TGTGCCAGCAGCGCACAGGGGGGCCAAGAGACCCAGTACTTC. This sequence encodes CASSAQGGQETQYF.

The CDR3 DNA reads TGTGCCAGCAGCTTAGGTTCATGGGGTAGCGGGAGGGCCCTTAATGAGCAGTTCTTC. Its translation: CASSLGSWGSGRALNEQFF. The chain couples TRBV7-9 to TRBJ2-1, with 11 bases identical to TRBD2. Losses at the gene ends were 1 base for V and 7 bases for J; bases not matched to a gene: 15. CDR1 and CDR2 from the germline V gene are SEHNR and FQNEAQ (reference sequence). The CDR3 has 19 amino acids.

This chain links TRBV16 with TRBJ2-7; 10 positions agree with TRBD2. V was clipped by 4 bases and J by 3 bases; unmatched bases: 6. The germline V gene encodes CDR1 KGHSY and CDR2 FQNENV. The CDR3 runs 15 residues. Here the CDR3 reads CASSPGTSAFYEQYF. The CDR3 nucleotides read TGTGCCAGCAGCCCCGGGACTAGCGCCTTCTACGAGCAGTACTTC.

This chain joins TRBV15 and TRBJ2-1; possibly TRBD2 for D (5 bases). Germline V lookup: CDR1 LNHNV, CDR2 YYDKDF (reference sequence). The V and J ends lost 0 bases and 6 bases respectively, with 21 bases between them. The CDR3 has 18 residues. CDR3: CATSRDSVTGTAINEQFF. The CDR3 DNA is TGTGCCACCAGCAGAGACTCGGTAACGGGAACGGCAATCAATGAGCAGTTCTTC.

The rearrangement uses TRBV7-3 and TRBJ2-1; 11 bases fit TRBD2. The CDR3 length is 15 residues. Germline trimming cut 2 bases from V and 7 bases from J; bases unmatched to any gene: 4. Germline CDR1 SGHTA, CDR2 FQGTGA. The CDR3 bases are TGTGCCAGCAGCTTACTAGCGGGAGGCTGGAATGAGCAGTTCTTC. Residues: CASSLLAGGWNEQFF.

This sequence joins TRBV30 and TRBJ2-7, with D unclear. The CDR3 contains 13 residues. Trimming took off 2 bases at V and 3 bases at J, with 11 bases between the two ends. Germline V lookup: CDR1 GTSNPN, CDR2 SVGIG (reference sequence). The chain's CDR3 is CAWSSQDRYEQYF. CDR3 nucleotides: TGTGCCTGGAGTTCGCAGGATCGCTACGAGCAGTACTTC.

The V call is TRBV5-1, the J call TRBJ1-2, with D hard to call. Germline V lookup: CDR1 SGHRS, CDR2 YFSETQ. CDR3 length equals 13 residues. With 0 bases removed from V and 8 bases from J, the gap between germline ends came to 11 bases. CDR3 DNA sequence: TGCGCCAGCAGCTTGGTGGAGGGAAGCGGCTACACCTTC. Translation gives CASSLVEGSGYTF.

The rearrangement links TRBV5-4 to TRBJ2-5, with TRBD2 matching over 10 bases. Losses at the gene ends were 0 bases for V and 5 bases for J; bases not matched to a gene: 7. From germline, CDR1 is SGHNT and CDR2 YYREEE (reference sequence). CDR3 length: 16 residues. The CDR3 loop reads CASSLDTSGTAETQYF. CDR3 sequence (DNA): TGTGCCAGCAGCTTGGATACTAGCGGGACGGCCGAGACCCAGTACTTC.

J is TRBJ2-7 and V is TRBV11-2, with TRBD1 as a possible D gene (5 bases). The germline V gene has CDR1 SGHAT and CDR2 FQNNGV. This CDR3 has 14 amino acids. The ends were cut back, 4 bases at V and 5 bases at J, with 15 bases in the middle. The CDR3 loop is CASSSPPGRNEQYF. The CDR3 nucleotides read TGTGCCAGCAGCTCCCCGCCAGGGCGGAACGAGCAGTACTTC.

This chain connects TRBV20-1 to TRBJ1-2; no definite D call. V was pared by 4 bases and J by 3 bases, with 6 bases between. This CDR3 has 11 amino acids. Germline-derived CDR1 and CDR2 are DFQATT and SNEGSKA (reference sequence). The CDR3 nucleotides read TGCAGTGCTATACCAGACTATGGCTACACCTTC. This codes for CSAIPDYGYTF.

This rearrangement joins TRBV5-1 to TRBJ1-3, with 7 positions matching TRBD1. Germline V gene sequence: CDR1 SGHRS, CDR2 YFSETQ. V was clipped by 2 bases and J by 3 bases; unmatched bases: 11. The CDR3 totals 17 residues. Here the CDR3 reads CASSLTPGQSFGNTIYF. CDR3 DNA: TGCGCCAGCAGCTTAACCCCGGGACAGAGTTTTGGAAACACCATATATTTT.

This chain links TRBV11-2 with TRBJ2-7; D possibly corresponds to TRBD1 (6 bases). The CDR3 runs 16 residues. V lost 7 bases, J lost 0 bases, and 19 bases lay in between. Germline V gene lookup returns CDR1 SGHAT and CDR2 FQNNGV. CDR3 residues: CASTPQLRDTSYEQYF. CDR3 DNA: TGTGCCAGCACCCCGCAGTTACGGGACACCTCCTACGAGCAGTACTTC.

The V gene is TRBV30, the J gene TRBJ2-3; 7 bases are a match to TRBD2. CDR1 GTSNPN and CDR2 SVGIG come from the germline V gene (reference sequence). The length of the CDR3 is 15 residues. Unmatched junction bases numbered 8, after V lost 3 bases and J lost 2 bases. The DNA for the CDR3 is TGTGCCTGGAGGGCAGGACTAGGACCCACAGATACGCAGTATTTT. Its translation is CAWRAGLGPTDTQYF.